The rows below give T cell receptor beta chains drawn from one sample of a study of blood T cell repertoires in COVID-19. The assay was immunoSEQ multiplex PCR, and TCRdb's table has in-frame clones only and misses some. The sample has 100,000 to 120,000 clones; 81% are singletons. Sample: peripheral blood. These TCRs come from a man older than 75 with acute or convalescent COVID-19. CDR3s include the opening cysteine and the closing phenylalanine or tryptophan. The D gene is left open where the match is weak. Only part of the rows carry a size: once, few, many, or a class if the clone is expanded.

J gene | V gene | clone size | D gene | CDR3 DNA | CDR3 protein
TRBJ1-1 | TRBV29-1 | NA | NA | TGCAGCGTTGAAGGTAGGGGCTCTGCCGGTGAAGCTTTCTTT | CSVEGRGSAGEAFF
TRBJ2-2 | TRBV19 | NA | TRBD1 | TGTGCCAGTAGTTGGGACAGGGGCGCATACTCCAACACCGGGGAGCTGTTTTTT | CASSWDRGAYSNTGELFF
TRBJ1-3 | TRBV2 | NA | NA | TGTGCCAGCAGTGTCAGGGAATCTGTTGGAAACACCATATATTTT | CASSVRESVGNTIYF
TRBJ1-1 | TRBV19 | NA | TRBD1 | TGTGCCAGTAGCCCGACAGGGGGCAGGACTGAAGCTTTCTTT | CASSPTGGRTEAFF
TRBJ1-2 | TRBV29-1 | NA | TRBD1 | TGCAGCGTAACAGGGGTAACTAACTATGGCTACACCTTC | CSVTGVTNYGYTF
TRBJ1-1 | TRBV7-8 | NA | NA | TGTGCCAGCAGCTTGACAGTTCCGAACACTGAAGCTTTCTTT | CASSLTVPNTEAFF
TRBJ1-1 | TRBV28 | NA | TRBD1 | TGTGCCAGCCCACCCTGGGGACAGGGGAACACTGAAGCTTTCTTT | CASPPWGQGNTEAFF
TRBJ2-3 | TRBV19 | NA | NA | TGTGCCAGTAGTACGGGTTCGATTACAGATACGCAGTATTTT | CASSTGSITDTQYF
TRBJ2-2 | TRBV18 | NA | TRBD2 | TGTGCCAGCTTACCATCTAGCGGGAGAACCGGGGAGCTGTTTTTT | CASLPSSGRTGELFF
TRBJ1-2 | TRBV28 | NA | TRBD1 | TGTGCCAGCAGTGACAGGGGAGGGGGAGCTAACTATGGCTACACCTTC | CASSDRGGGANYGYTF
TRBJ1-2 | TRBV28 | once | NA | TGTGCCAGCAGTTTAGCGTTCCCCTCTAACTATGGCTACACCTTC | CASSLAFPSNYGYTF
TRBJ2-1 | TRBV7-2 | NA | NA | TGTGCCAGCAGCTTAGGGAGTGGGAGCTCCTACAATGAGCAGTTCTTC | CASSLGSGSSYNEQFF
TRBJ1-2 | TRBV24-1 | NA | NA | TGTGCCACCAGTGATTCTACTAACTATGGCTACACCTTC | CATSDSTNYGYTF
TRBJ1-2 | TRBV7-2 | NA | NA | TGTGCCAGCAGCTTAGCGGGGGCGGCGGGCTACACCTTC | CASSLAGAAGYTF
TRBJ1-5 | TRBV18 | few | NA | TGTGCCAGCTCACCAGAAAGCTTTGCCAAAATCCCCCAGCATTTT | CASSPESFAKIPQHF
TRBJ2-3 | TRBV7-8 | few | TRBD1 | TGTGCCAGCAGTCCAGATGACAGGGGGACAGATACGCAGTATTTT | CASSPDDRGTDTQYF
TRBJ2-1 | TRBV5-1 | NA | TRBD2 | TGCGCCAGCAGCACGGGAGGGACCTACAATGAGCAGTTCTTC | CASSTGGTYNEQFF
TRBJ1-5 | TRBV5-1 | NA | NA | TGCGCCAGGTACCCGGGACACAAGTCTTATCAGCCCCAGCATTTT | CARYPGHKSYQPQHF
TRBJ1-1 | TRBV18 | NA | NA | TGTGCCAGCTCACCGAACAGCCTCATGAACACTGAAGCTTTCTTT | CASSPNSLMNTEAFF
TRBJ1-5 | TRBV18 | NA | TRBD1 | TGTGCCAGCTCACCACCAGGGGGCAGCCAGCCCCAGCATTTT | CASSPPGGSQPQHF